Below are 18 T cell receptor beta chains sequenced from a single sample in a study of blood T cells in healthy people across ages. Primed by a sample-barcoded 5' primer and a J-beta primer mix, a second PCR proceeded for about 7 to 11 cycles. TCRdb used MiXCR to reprocess the 5' RACE reads, holding one entry per CDR3 protein. The table shows roughly 1,500,000 distinct CDR3 sequences, with roughly a third occurring only once. The sequencing sample was made of blood. These receptors were collected from a woman aged 25 to 45 in good health.

The genes are TRBV20-1 and TRBJ1-1; D is undetermined. Germline CDR1 DFQATT, CDR2 SNEGSKA (reference sequence). This CDR3 spans 10 amino acids. Trimming left V 4 bases short and J 8 bases short, with 8 bases between. CDR3 nucleotides: TGCAGTGCTACGACGGAGGAAGCTTTCTTT. Its protein product is CSATTEEAFF.

The chain is built from TRBV10-3 and TRBJ1-4, with D maybe TRBD1 (6 bases). Trimming cost V 10 bases and J 0 bases, with 15 bases left between them. Germline lookup yields CDR1 ENHRY and CDR2 SYGVKD. The CDR3 has 15 amino acids. In nucleotides, the CDR3 is TGTGCCACCCGCGGGGGGGCCGCAACTAATGAAAAACTGTTTTTT. Protein sequence: CATRGGAATNEKLFF.

There are a few counts of this clonotype. V usage is TRBV20-1 and J usage is TRBJ2-1; 10 bases match TRBD2. The J segment lost 6 bases and the V segment lost 4 bases, leaving 12 bases of the junction unmatched. Germline V gene lookup returns CDR1 DFQATT and CDR2 SNEGSKA (reference sequence). The CDR3 runs 16 residues. As DNA, the CDR3 is TGCAGTGCTAAGCCGGCTGGGAGCGGGGGGGGCAATGAGCAGTTCTTC. This codes for CSAKPAGSGGGNEQFF.

The chain has TRBV20-1 and TRBJ2-5; 9 nucleotides align to TRBD2. The V and J ends lost 8 bases and 2 bases, in that order; junction bases with no gene match: 12. This CDR3 spans 15 amino acids. The germline V gene encodes CDR1 DFQATT and CDR2 SNEGSKA (reference sequence). The CDR3, as DNA: TGCAGTACTCTCCCGGTAGCGGGGGAACAAGAGACCCAGTACTTC. Its protein product is CSTLPVAGEQETQYF.

This clonotype has a handful of counts. The chain carries TRBV21-1 and TRBJ2-7; TRBD1, the D gene given by the table, was not confirmed from the DNA. TRBV21-1 is a recognized pseudogene. The length of the CDR3 is 12 residues. CDR3 sequence: CATSLGGYEQYF. The CDR3 DNA follows: TGTGCCACGTCTTTGGGGGGCTACGAGCAGTACTTC.

The V gene is TRBV7-2, the J gene TRBJ1-1; no definite D call. This CDR3 region has 13 residues. V lost 2 bases and J lost 8, with 12 bases in between. From germline, CDR1 is SGHTA and CDR2 FQGNSA. CDR3 region: CASSLLSTWEAFF. The CDR3 DNA is TGTGCCAGCAGCTTACTGTCGACCTGGGAAGCTTTCTTT.

V is TRBV3-1 and J is TRBJ2-5, with D possibly matching TRBD2 (5 bases). Looked up from germline, CDR1 is LGHDT and CDR2 is YNNKEL (reference sequence). The germline V and J ends were trimmed by 1 base and 5 bases, with 8 bases remaining between them. The CDR3 is 13 residues long. CDR3 nucleotides: TGTGCCAGCAGCCAAGCGGGGTTGGAGACCCAGTACTTC. Encoded protein: CASSQAGLETQYF.

V is TRBV3-1 and J is TRBJ1-1; weak D call: TRBD1 (5 bases). Trimming removed 4 bases at V and 4 bases at J, with 19 bases between. Germline V gene data show CDR1 as LGHDT and CDR2 as YNNKEL (reference sequence). The CDR3 is 16 residues long. The CDR3 reads CASSLPKIRVATEAFF. CDR3 DNA sequence: TGTGCCAGCAGCCTTCCAAAGATCAGGGTTGCCACTGAAGCTTTCTTT.

This clonotype was picked up a small number of times. The CDR3 protein is CASSLNGPYSNQPQHF. The CDR3 nucleotides are TGCGCCAGCAGCTTGAATGGCCCTTATAGCAATCAGCCCCAGCATTTT. The chain links TRBV5-1 to TRBJ1-5; no firm D call. The CDR3 extends over 16 amino acids. Trimming took off 1 base at V and 0 bases at J, with 11 bases between the two ends. Germline CDR1 SGHRS, CDR2 YFSETQ.

The V gene is TRBV20-1, the J gene TRBJ1-1; tentative D call: TRBD1 (5 bases). With 0 bases removed from V and 6 bases from J, the gap between germline ends came to 8 bases. Germline-derived CDR1 and CDR2 are DFQATT and SNEGSKA (reference sequence). The CDR3 sequence is 12 residues long. This CDR3 reads CSARDWGPEAFF. CDR3 DNA: TGCAGTGCTAGAGACTGGGGCCCTGAAGCTTTCTTT.

There are a few counts of this clonotype. V and J are TRBV9 and TRBJ2-1; 9 positions agree with TRBD2. CDR3 length: 17 residues. The germline V gene encodes CDR1 SGDLS and CDR2 YYNGEE. V gave up 7 bases and J gave up 0 bases; unmatched junction bases: 11. This CDR3 reads CASASLGSGGSYNEQFF. CDR3 bases: TGTGCCAGCGCCTCCCTAGGTAGCGGGGGCTCCTACAATGAGCAGTTCTTC. The variable domain in full, completed from reference TRBV9 and TRBJ2-1, reads DSGVTQTPKHLITATGQRVTLRCSPRSGDLSVYWYQQSLDQGLQFLIQYYNGEERAKGNILERFSAQQFPDLHSELNLSSLELGDSALYFCASASLGSGGSYNEQFFGPGTRLTVL.

This chain joins TRBV18 and TRBJ2-1, with a possible D match to TRBD2 (6 bases). Trimming cost V 1 base and J 7 bases, with 11 bases left between them. The CDR3 runs to 14 residues. Per the germline V gene, CDR1 is KGHSH and CDR2 is LQKENI. The CDR3: CASSPRGTPNEQFF. CDR3 bases: TGTGCCAGCTCACCACGCGGGACTCCTAATGAGCAGTTCTTC.

DNA for the CDR3: TGCGCCAGCAGCTTGTTCGGACAGGGTAACACCGGGGAGCTGTTTTTT. Its protein is CASSLFGQGNTGELFF. The chain employs TRBV5-1 and TRBJ2-2, with 8 bases identical to TRBD1. The CDR3 is 16 residues long. V was clipped by 1 base and J by 2 bases; unmatched bases: 4. The germline V gene has CDR1 SGHRS and CDR2 YFSETQ.

The genes are TRBV2 and TRBJ1-2, with a possible D match to TRBD1 (5 bases). CDR3 length equals 14 residues. Germline V gene data show CDR1 as SNHLY and CDR2 as FYNNEI. Trimming cost V 4 bases and J 5 bases, with 14 bases left between them. The CDR3 here is CASSVGVPTYGYTF. The CDR3 nucleotides are TGTGCCAGCAGTGTGGGGGTCCCTACATATGGCTACACCTTC.

This clonotype was counted between two and nine times. An end of the junction does not agree with germline; a read error may underlie this. The chain joins TRBV11-2 to TRBJ2-1, with D perhaps TRBD2 (6 bases). Germline CDR1 is SGHAT and CDR2 is FQNNGV. The CDR3 runs to 13 residues. The DNA of the CDR3 is TGTGCCAGCAGACGATCTAGCGACAATGAGCGGTTCTTC. This translates into CASRRSSDNERFF. Supplemented by reference TRBV11-2 and TRBJ2-1, the full variable domain reads EAGVAQSPRYKIIEKRQSVAFWCNPISGHATLYWYQQILGQGPKLLIQFQNNGVVDDSQLPKDRFSAERLKGVDSTLKIQPAKLEDSAVYLCASRRSSDNERFFGPGTRLTVL.

J is TRBJ2-7 and V is TRBV7-8; 8 bases align to TRBD2. Germline V CDR1 and CDR2: SGHVS, FQNEAQ. V lost 1 base to trimming and J lost 4 bases; unmatched junction nucleotides: 3. This CDR3 is 14 amino acids long. CDR3 in amino acids: CASSLVSGKYEQYF. The CDR3 bases are TGTGCCAGCAGCTTAGTTAGCGGGAAATACGAGCAGTACTTC.

Concerning this clonotype itself: A read error is possible here, since a much larger clone lies one base away. The rearrangement joins TRBV5-1 to TRBJ2-1; TRBD1 aligns across 8 bases. Germline V lookup: CDR1 SGHRS, CDR2 YFSETQ. The CDR3 spans 16 residues. CDR3 loop: CASSLGGTGHYDEQFF. The CDR3 DNA sequence: TGCGCCAGCAGCTTGGGGGGGACAGGACACTACGATGAGCAGTTCTTC.

This chain uses TRBV3-1 with TRBJ2-1; TRBD2 aligns across 10 bases. The CDR3 contains 19 residues. The J segment lost 2 bases and the V segment lost 0 bases, leaving 10 bases of the junction unmatched. Germline loops: CDR1 LGHDT, CDR2 YNNKEL (reference sequence). The CDR3 protein is CASSQDWRVSGGTYNEQFF. The CDR3 DNA follows: TGTGCCAGCAGCCAAGATTGGAGGGTTAGCGGGGGGACCTACAATGAGCAGTTCTTC.